This TCR beta chain came from a study of blood T cell repertoires in COVID-19. There are 12 residues in the CDR3. Trimming took off 5 bases at V and 3 bases at J, with 8 bases between the two ends. Looked up from germline, CDR1 is WSHSY and CDR2 is SAAADI. Profiling relied on immunoSEQ multiplex PCR, and the TCRdb table lists in-frame clones only, not all of them. The sample has fewer than 100,000 clones; about 87% are singletons. Source material: peripheral blood. The source is a human donor in a cohort sampled during active COVID-19. The chain links TRBV10-2 to TRBJ2-7; no firm D call. For the CDR3, the DNA is TGCGCCAGCAGTCTAGTAAACTACGAGCAGTACTTC. It codes for CASSLVNYEQYF.